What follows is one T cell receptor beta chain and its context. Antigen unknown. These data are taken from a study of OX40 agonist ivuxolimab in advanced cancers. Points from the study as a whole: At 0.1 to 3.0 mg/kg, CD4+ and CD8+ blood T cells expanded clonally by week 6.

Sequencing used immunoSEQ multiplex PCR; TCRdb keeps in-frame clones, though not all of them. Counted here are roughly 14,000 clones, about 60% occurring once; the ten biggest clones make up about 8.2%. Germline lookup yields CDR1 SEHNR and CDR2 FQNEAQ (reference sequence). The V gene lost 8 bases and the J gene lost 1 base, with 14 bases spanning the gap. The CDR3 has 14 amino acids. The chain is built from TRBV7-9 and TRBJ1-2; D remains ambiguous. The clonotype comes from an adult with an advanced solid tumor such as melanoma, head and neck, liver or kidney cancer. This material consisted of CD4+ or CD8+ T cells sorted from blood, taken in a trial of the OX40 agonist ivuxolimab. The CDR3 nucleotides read TGTGCCAGCCGCAACGGGGAGCTTAACTATGGCTACACCTTC. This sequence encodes CASRNGELNYGYTF.